A selection of T cell receptor beta chains follows, all from one sample in a study of Ad26.COV2.S vaccination and SARS-CoV-2 variants. Profiled with immunoSEQ multiplex PCR; TCRdb holds only in-frame clones, not every one. The sample has about 180,000 clones; about 83% are singletons. The sequencing here drew on peripheral blood, taken after recovery from COVID-19. These receptors were taken from a human donor who had recovered from COVID-19. Each CDR3 is given with its conserved first and last residue. The D gene is left open where the match is weak. Expanded clones get a size class; other rows say once, few or many, or leave the size out.

CDR3aa	CDR3nt	d_gene	v_gene	j_gene	abundance
CASSPGTAAGGTEAFF	TGTGCCAGCAGCCCCGGGACGGCGGCCGGGGGCACTGAAGCTTTCTTT	.	TRBV11-2	TRBJ1-1	.
CASSPVDRGLGYTF	TGTGCCAGCTCACCAGTTGACAGGGGGCTCGGCTACACCTTC	TRBD1	TRBV18	TRBJ1-2	.
CASSQPIQGAVNTEAFF	TGTGCCAGCAGCCAACCTATACAGGGGGCTGTGAATACTGAAGCTTTCTTT	TRBD1	TRBV5-6	TRBJ1-1	.
CASSGGLLETQYF	TGTGCCAGCAGCGGGGGACTGCTAGAGACCCAGTACTTC	.	TRBV2	TRBJ2-5	.
CASSLGPNTEAFF	TGTGCCAGCAGTCTGGGACCGAACACTGAAGCTTTCTTT	.	TRBV12-3/TRBV12-4	TRBJ1-1	few
CASNQGGSKQDTQYF	TGCGCCAGCAACCAGGGAGGGTCTAAACAAGATACGCAGTATTTT	TRBD2	TRBV23-1	TRBJ2-3	.
CAWSMGLVSYNEQFF	TGTGCCTGGAGTATGGGACTCGTTTCCTACAATGAGCAGTTCTTC	.	TRBV30	TRBJ2-1	.
CASSVGFSGNTIYF	TGTGCCAGCAGCGTTGGTTTCTCTGGAAACACCATATATTTT	.	TRBV9	TRBJ1-3	once
CSVGQAKDTQYF	TGCAGCGTTGGACAGGCTAAAGATACGCAGTATTTT	.	TRBV29-1	TRBJ2-3	.
CASSQDKGGNEQFF	TGTGCCAGCAGCCAAGATAAAGGCGGCAATGAGCAGTTCTTC	.	TRBV4-2	TRBJ2-1	.
CASSEFGGIGDTEAFF	TGTGCCAGCAGTGAATTCGGGGGGATAGGCGACACTGAAGCTTTCTTT	.	TRBV25-1	TRBJ1-1	.
CASSPAGGGEQYF	TGTGCCAGCAGTCCCGCAGGCGGGGGCGAGCAGTACTTC	TRBD2	TRBV6-5	TRBJ2-7	.
CASSLENYGYTF	TGTGCCAGCAGCTTGGAGAACTATGGCTACACCTTC	.	TRBV5-4	TRBJ1-2	.
CASSRHLYEQYF	TGTGCCAGCAGTCGACACCTCTACGAGCAGTACTTC	.	TRBV6-5	TRBJ2-7	.
CASRTGQGYNQPQHF	TGTGCCAGCAGAACGGGACAGGGCTATAATCAGCCCCAGCATTTT	TRBD1	TRBV6-6	TRBJ1-5	.
CAWSPGTVFYEQYF	TGTGCCTGGAGCCCCGGGACAGTATTCTACGAGCAGTACTTC	TRBD1	TRBV30	TRBJ2-7	once
CASSIEAGGPGNEQFF	TGTGCCAGCAGTATAGAGGCGGGGGGGCCAGGCAATGAGCAGTTCTTC	TRBD2	TRBV7-2	TRBJ2-1	.
CASSPPEWGKDTGELFF	TGTGCCAGCAGCCCACCCGAGTGGGGGAAGGACACCGGGGAGCTGTTTTTT	.	TRBV7-3	TRBJ2-2	.
CASSLSRARISNQPQHF	TGTGCCAGCAGTCTCTCCCGGGCCCGAATTAGCAATCAGCCCCAGCATTTT	.	TRBV11-3	TRBJ1-5	.
CASSSRDFSGANVLTF	TGTGCCAGCAGCTCCCGGGACTTCTCTGGGGCCAACGTCCTGACTTTC	.	TRBV5-4	TRBJ2-6	.
CASSLTGAATNEKLFF	TGTGCCAGCAGCTTAACGGGGGCTGCAACTAATGAAAAACTGTTTTTT	.	TRBV7-3	TRBJ1-4	.
CASSRPGFRLFF	TGTGCCAGCTCACGACCAGGGTTCCGCCTGTTTTTT	.	TRBV18	TRBJ1-4	.
CASSFGGAGYTDTQYF	TGTGCCAGCAGCTTTGGGGGAGCGGGGTACACAGATACGCAGTATTTT	TRBD2	TRBV7-8	TRBJ2-3	.
CASSFNGGHGYTF	TGTGCCAGCAGTTTTAACGGGGGGCATGGCTACACCTTC	.	TRBV28	TRBJ1-2	.
CAIKNRTDEQFF	TGTGCCATCAAAAACAGAACCGATGAGCAGTTCTTC	.	TRBV10-3	TRBJ2-1	few
CAWSRNRGAGYGYTF	TGTGCCTGGAGCCGGAACAGGGGGGCGGGATATGGCTACACCTTC	TRBD1	TRBV30	TRBJ1-2	.
CASSLGGGRGQETQYF	TGTGCCAGCAGTTTGGGGGGGGGCCGGGGGCAAGAGACCCAGTACTTC	.	TRBV28	TRBJ2-5	.
CASSQNRVGYTF	TGTGCCAGCAGCCAGAACAGGGTTGGCTACACCTTC	.	TRBV14	TRBJ1-2	.
CAWSSGGPETQYF	TGTGCCTGGAGTAGTGGGGGACCGGAGACCCAGTACTTC	.	TRBV30	TRBJ2-5	once
CASSYLPPQGARHEQYF	TGTGCCAGCAGTTATCTCCCCCCACAGGGGGCCCGTCACGAGCAGTACTTC	TRBD1	TRBV27	TRBJ2-7	.
CASSLGLNTEAFF	TGTGCCAGCAGTTTAGGGCTGAACACTGAAGCTTTCTTT	.	TRBV13	TRBJ1-1	.
CASSEALAGGSSSYNEQFF	TGTGCCAGCAGTGAAGCCTTAGCGGGAGGATCAAGCTCCTACAATGAGCAGTTCTTC	TRBD2	TRBV6-1	TRBJ2-1	.
CASSLGTPSTDTQYF	TGTGCCAGCAGCTTGGGGACTCCTAGCACAGATACGCAGTATTTT	.	TRBV11-1	TRBJ2-3	.
CASSLREPDTQYF	TGTGCCAGCAGTCTCCGGGAACCAGATACGCAGTATTTT	.	TRBV5-8	TRBJ2-3	few
CASTRTTSQETQYF	TGTGCCAGCACCAGGACTACCTCCCAAGAGACCCAGTACTTC	.	TRBV2	TRBJ2-5	.
CASSGSGVTDTQYF	TGTGCCAGCAGTGGTAGCGGGGTGACAGATACGCAGTATTTT	TRBD2	TRBV9	TRBJ2-3	.
CASSSDRGSGNTIYF	TGTGCCAGCAGCTCCGACAGGGGCTCTGGAAACACCATATATTTT	TRBD1	TRBV5-6	TRBJ1-3	.
CACVPRETQYF	TGTGCCTGCGTACCTAGGGAGACCCAGTACTTC	.	TRBV30	TRBJ2-5	.
CASSAPTGPPNYGYTF	TGTGCCAGCAGCGCGCCGACAGGGCCCCCTAACTATGGCTACACCTTC	TRBD1	TRBV9	TRBJ1-2	.
CASSPGTDNSPLHF	TGTGCCAGCAGCCCCGGGACAGATAATTCACCCCTCCACTTT	TRBD1	TRBV7-6	TRBJ1-6	.
CASSLRLAADTQYF	TGTGCCAGCAGCTTGCGACTAGCGGCAGATACGCAGTATTTT	TRBD2	TRBV5-6	TRBJ2-3	.
CASRERMDSPLHF	TGTGCCAGCAGAGAACGGATGGATTCACCCCTCCACTTT	.	TRBV2	TRBJ1-6	.
CASTPEAGTYEQYF	TGTGCCAGCACCCCCGAGGCAGGGACCTACGAGCAGTACTTC	.	TRBV9	TRBJ2-7	.
CAISWGQGANQPQHF	TGTGCCATATCATGGGGACAGGGGGCGAATCAGCCCCAGCATTTT	TRBD1	TRBV28	TRBJ1-5	few
CASSLYSGELFF	TGTGCCAGCAGCTTATACAGCGGGGAGCTGTTTTTT	.	TRBV11-3	TRBJ2-2	.
CASREGGGLASGELFF	TGCGCCAGCAGGGAAGGCGGGGGACTAGCATCCGGGGAGCTGTTTTTT	TRBD2	TRBV5-1	TRBJ2-2	.
CASSTVPGGLIYNEQFF	TGTGCCAGCAGCACTGTCCCCGGGGGCCTGATCTACAATGAGCAGTTCTTC	.	TRBV18	TRBJ2-1	.
CASSIYRGSYGYTF	TGCGCCAGCAGCATATACAGGGGTTCGTATGGCTACACCTTC	TRBD1	TRBV5-1	TRBJ1-2	.
CASSTDFMATEAFF	TGTGCCAGTAGTACAGACTTTATGGCCACTGAAGCTTTCTTT	.	TRBV19	TRBJ1-1	.
CASSSGSLMTGELFF	TGTGCCAGCAGTTCAGGGAGTTTGATGACCGGGGAGCTGTTTTTT	.	TRBV28	TRBJ2-2	few
CASSWTVTLGTEAFF	TGTGCCAGCAGTTGGACCGTAACCTTGGGGACTGAAGCTTTCTTT	.	TRBV6-5	TRBJ1-1	.
CASSLGQQSLYYGYTF	TGTGCCAGTAGTTTGGGGCAACAGAGCCTTTACTATGGCTACACCTTC	.	TRBV19	TRBJ1-2	.
CASSLERNTEAFF	TGTGCCAGCAGCTTAGAAAGGAACACTGAAGCTTTCTTT	.	TRBV11-2	TRBJ1-1	.
CSVNGQGARGGYTF	TGCAGCGTCAACGGACAGGGGGCTCGGGGTGGCTACACCTTC	TRBD1	TRBV29-1	TRBJ1-2	.
CSVSQGAPPEQYF	TGCAGCGTTTCACAGGGGGCGCCCCCCGAGCAGTACTTC	TRBD1	TRBV29-1	TRBJ2-7	.
CASGVAASTDTQYF	TGTGCCAGCGGAGTAGCGGCCTCCACAGATACGCAGTATTTT	.	TRBV9	TRBJ2-3	.
CASSLFDVREQYF	TGTGCCAGCAGCTTGTTTGATGTACGAGAGCAGTACTTC	.	TRBV5-4	TRBJ2-7	.
CAISASGGGLAGEKETQYF	TGTGCCATCAGTGCATCCGGGGGCGGACTAGCGGGGGAAAAAGAGACCCAGTACTTC	TRBD2	TRBV10-3	TRBJ2-5	.
CASSPDISRTEAFF	TGTGCCAGCAGCCCCGATATTAGTCGGACTGAAGCTTTCTTT	.	TRBV5-4	TRBJ1-1	.
CATSDPTSGELYNEQFF	TGTGCCACCAGTGACCCTACTAGCGGGGAACTCTACAATGAGCAGTTCTTC	TRBD2	TRBV24-1	TRBJ2-1	.